The rows below give T cell receptor beta chains drawn from one sample of a study of T cell repertoires in cytomegalovirus infection. TCRdb re-called the reads with MiXCR, one entry per CDR3 protein. The table lists 100,000 or so distinct CDR3 sequences, approximately 16% of them singletons. The specimen sequenced was PBMCs. These receptors were collected from a human donor in good health (CMV status not recorded). Some clones in this sample may be carry-over from other donors' samples. Both conserved end residues are part of each CDR3. A D gene is named only where the DNA matches it firmly. Clone size is shown for a subset of rows, as once, few, many or a class of expanded clone.

size	D	V	J	CDR3	DNA
NA	NA	TRBV20-1	TRBJ2-3	CSAVRVGGGLDTQYF	TGCAGTGCTGTCCGGGTAGGGGGGGGGCTAGATACGCAGTATTTT
many	NA	TRBV18	TRBJ1-1	CASSPMVFYHKMNTEAFF	TGTGCCAGCTCACCAATGGTCTTTTATCACAAAATGAACACTGAAGCTTTCTTT
few	TRBD1	TRBV7-2	TRBJ1-6	CASSYTGGSGSYNSPLHF	TGTGCCAGCAGCTACACAGGGGGCAGTGGCTCCTATAATTCACCCCTCCACTTT
few	TRBD1	TRBV10-2	TRBJ1-2	CASSEWGTGLNYGYTF	TGCGCCAGCAGTGAGTGGGGGACAGGGTTAAACTATGGCTACACCTTC
many	NA	TRBV7-2	TRBJ2-4	CASSSGLAKNIQYF	TGTGCCAGCAGCTCCGGACTAGCCAAAAACATTCAGTACTTC
NA	NA	TRBV5-1	TRBJ2-3	CASSVSRGGTQYF	TGCGCCAGCAGCGTTAGCAGGGGAGGAACGCAGTATTTT
many	NA	TRBV12-3/TRBV12-4	TRBJ1-1	CASSPTRNTEAFF	TGTGCCAGCAGTCCGACTCGGAACACTGAAGCTTTCTTT
NA	NA	TRBV5-1	TRBJ2-7	CASSLALERAYEQYF	TGCGCCAGCAGCTTGGCCTTGGAAAGGGCCTACGAGCAGTACTTC
NA	TRBD2	TRBV20-1	TRBJ2-1	CSAYTSGGVSYNEQFF	TGCAGTGCTTATACGTCGGGAGGGGTCTCCTACAATGAGCAGTTCTTC
NA	TRBD1	TRBV6-2/TRBV6-3	TRBJ2-5	CASTYRPRGRRETQYF	TGTGCCAGCACTTACCGCCCCAGGGGGCGTCGGGAGACCCAGTACTTC
many	NA	TRBV7-8	TRBJ2-6	CASSHPTNRPLDSGANVLTF	TGTGCCAGCAGCCACCCTACCAACAGGCCTCTCGACTCTGGGGCCAACGTCCTGACTTTC
many	TRBD2	TRBV7-2	TRBJ2-1	CASSLARGGRGEQFF	TGTGCCAGCAGCTTAGCCCGGGGGGGGCGGGGTGAGCAGTTCTTC
few	NA	TRBV7-2	TRBJ1-3	CASSLNGIGGNTIYF	TGTGCCAGCAGCTTAAACGGCATCGGGGGAAACACCATATATTTT
NA	NA	TRBV6-2/TRBV6-3	TRBJ2-3	CASSPLGPPQYF	TGTGCCAGCAGTCCCCTGGGGCCGCCGCAGTATTTT
many	TRBD1	TRBV28	TRBJ2-2	CASLTGGDTGELFF	TGTGCCAGCTTGACAGGGGGTGACACCGGGGAGCTGTTTTTT
many	NA	TRBV7-2	TRBJ2-5	CASSSLEGETQYF	TGTGCCAGCAGCTCGCTTGAAGGGGAGACCCAGTACTTC
NA	TRBD1	TRBV20-1	TRBJ2-2	CSARDDRGHTGELFF	TGCAGTGCTAGAGATGATAGGGGGCATACCGGGGAGCTGTTTTTT
NA	NA	TRBV7-9	TRBJ2-6	CASSSSPGRSSSGANVLTF	TGTGCCAGCAGCTCCTCGCCGGGACGGAGCAGCTCTGGGGCCAACGTCCTGACTTTC
few	NA	TRBV4-1	TRBJ2-6	CASSPSDSGANVLTF	TGCGCCAGCAGCCCCTCCGACTCTGGGGCCAACGTCCTGACTTTC
NA	NA	TRBV10-3	TRBJ2-3	CAISESVADTDTQYF	TGTGCCATCAGTGAGTCGGTAGCAGACACAGATACGCAGTATTTT
few	TRBD1	TRBV12-3/TRBV12-4	TRBJ1-1	CASTLGQGASTEAFF	TGTGCCAGCACTTTGGGCCAGGGGGCCTCCACTGAAGCTTTCTTT
NA	NA	TRBV3-1	TRBJ2-7	CASSQGRTAEQYF	TGTGCCAGCAGCCAAGGGCGGACCGCCGAGCAGTACTTC
many	NA	TRBV2	TRBJ2-7	CASRQGYSYEQYF	TGTGCCAGCAGGCAGGGGTACTCCTACGAGCAGTACTTC
many	TRBD1	TRBV27	TRBJ2-1	CASSPHLGQVYNEQFF	TGTGCCAGCAGTCCCCACCTCGGACAGGTCTACAATGAGCAGTTCTTC
few	NA	TRBV19	TRBJ1-1	CAKKGGTEAFF	TGTGCCAAAAAGGGGGGGACTGAAGCTTTCTTT
many	NA	TRBV20-1	TRBJ1-5	CSAGYPGAPSQPQHF	TGCAGTGCTGGGTATCCAGGGGCGCCTTCTCAGCCCCAGCATTTT
NA	TRBD1	TRBV19	TRBJ1-5	CASSRQGTALSNQPQHF	TGTGCCAGTAGTCGCCAAGGGACAGCCCTTAGCAATCAGCCCCAGCATTTT
few	NA	TRBV19	TRBJ2-1	CASTRDFSYNEQFF	TGTGCCAGTACCCGGGACTTCTCCTACAATGAGCAGTTCTTC
NA	NA	TRBV15	TRBJ2-2	CATSSNLYTGELFF	TGTGCCACCAGCAGTAATCTGTACACCGGGGAGCTGTTTTTT
NA	NA	TRBV20-1	TRBJ1-5	CSAGVGQPQHF	TGCAGTGCTGGGGTAGGACAGCCCCAGCATTTT
few	NA	TRBV10-3	TRBJ2-3	CAISDEGGTDTQYF	TGTGCCATCAGTGACGAGGGGGGGACAGATACGCAGTATTTT
many	TRBD2	TRBV11-3	TRBJ2-1	CASSLSGTSGGAAGNEQFF	TGTGCCAGCAGCTTATCTGGGACTAGCGGGGGGGCGGCGGGCAATGAGCAGTTCTTC
few	NA	TRBV6-6	TRBJ2-5	CASSDSGGETQYF	TGTGCCAGCAGCGACTCGGGCGGAGAGACCCAGTACTTC
NA	TRBD1	TRBV12-3/TRBV12-4	TRBJ2-5	CASSSRGIIEETQYF	TGTGCCAGCAGTTCCAGGGGGATCATAGAAGAGACCCAGTACTTC
few	NA	TRBV5-6	TRBJ1-1	CASSLEEGEAFF	TGTGCCAGCAGCTTGGAGGAAGGTGAAGCTTTCTTT
NA	TRBD1	TRBV7-9	TRBJ1-1	CARGTLTRGTTEAFF	TGTGCCAGGGGGACCCTAACCAGGGGGACCACTGAAGCTTTCTTT
few	NA	TRBV20-1	TRBJ2-5	CSARDRGVLETQYF	TGCAGTGCTAGAGATCGTGGGGTTCTTGAGACCCAGTACTTC
many	TRBD2	TRBV2	TRBJ2-1	CATRDQRGANAEQFF	TGTGCCACGAGAGACCAGCGGGGGGCAAACGCTGAGCAGTTCTTC
many	NA	TRBV7-2	TRBJ1-5	CASSLGGLPSQPQHF	TGTGCCAGCAGCTTAGGAGGCCTCCCTTCTCAGCCCCAGCATTTT
NA	NA	TRBV28	TRBJ1-1	CASSLSHLPGRFMNTEAFF	TGTGCCAGCAGTTTATCACACCTTCCGGGACGATTCATGAACACTGAAGCTTTCTTT
NA	TRBD2	TRBV3-1	TRBJ2-1	CASSQGTSGRGEQFF	TGTGCCAGCAGCCAGGGGACTAGCGGGAGAGGAGAGCAGTTCTTC
few	TRBD1	TRBV7-8	TRBJ2-7	CASSLNRDRGDYEQYF	TGTGCCAGCAGCCTGAACCGGGACAGGGGGGACTACGAGCAGTACTTC
NA	TRBD1	TRBV6-6	TRBJ1-2	CASSSPGTGGDGYTF	TGTGCCAGCAGCTCCCCCGGGACAGGGGGCGATGGCTACACCTTC
few	TRBD1	TRBV6-2/TRBV6-3	TRBJ1-5	CASSEDRSVNQPQHF	TGTGCCAGCAGCGAGGACAGGTCGGTCAATCAGCCCCAGCATTTT
few	NA	TRBV28	TRBJ2-1	CASSSRIQWRDEQFF	TGTGCCAGCAGTTCCCGGATCCAATGGAGGGATGAGCAGTTCTTC
few	NA	TRBV20-1	TRBJ1-5	CSATDGARSNQPQHF	TGCAGTGCCACTGACGGGGCGCGCAGCAATCAGCCCCAGCATTTT
many	NA	TRBV7-2	TRBJ1-2	CASSFQPGGYGYTF	TGTGCCAGCAGCTTCCAACCGGGCGGTTACGGCTACACCTTC
NA	NA	TRBV14	TRBJ1-2	CASSPGRWGIYGYTF	TGTGCCAGCAGCCCAGGAAGGTGGGGGATCTATGGCTACACCTTC
many	TRBD2	TRBV20-1	TRBJ2-1	CSAKLGLAVRNEQFF	TGCAGTGCTAAATTGGGACTAGCGGTGAGGAATGAGCAGTTCTTC
NA	NA	TRBV20-1	TRBJ1-1	CSARDSSDTEAFF	TGCAGTGCTAGAGATTCGTCGGACACTGAAGCTTTCTTT
NA	TRBD2	TRBV7-6	TRBJ2-2	CASSKTSGVTGELFF	TGTGCCAGCAGCAAGACTAGCGGGGTGACCGGGGAGCTGTTTTTT
few	TRBD1	TRBV6-2/TRBV6-3	TRBJ1-1	CASSQGGSVNTEAFF	TGTGCCAGCAGTCAGGGGGGGTCGGTGAACACTGAAGCTTTCTTT
NA	TRBD1	TRBV4-2	TRBJ1-6	CASSLTGGGDSPLHF	TGTGCCAGCAGCCTAACAGGGGGCGGTGATTCACCCCTCCACTTT